This TCR beta chain was sequenced in a study of blood T cells in healthy people across ages. The study's findings and limits: Conclusively comparing naive with antigen-experienced cells was impossible with unsorted PBMCs. Investigators viewed diversity estimates from one million T cells as underestimates, the study reported.

The CDR3 spans 14 residues. CDR1 and CDR2 from the germline V gene are MNHEY and SMNVEV (reference sequence). Trimming shortened V by 4 bases and J by 6 bases, and 15 bases separated the two germline ends. The authors ran a second PCR of about 7 to 12 cycles using a sample-barcoded 5' primer and a J-beta primer mix. The template-switch adaptor, which had 12 random nucleotides, put a tag on each cDNA molecule. TCRdb fed the 5' RACE reads into MiXCR, producing one record per CDR3 protein. The sample lists around 820,000 distinct CDR3 sequences; 20% to 25% were seen once. This clonotype was seen many times. Antigen specificity is unknown. The same data also went into a second study, on T cells of mothers and their children. That investigation notes: When mothers and children were related, their normalized repertoire overlap, which was always slightly higher, did not differ significantly from that of unrelated pairs.

The chain employs TRBV27 and TRBJ1-2; D is uncertain. Sequencing was performed on blood. This TCR derives from a boy aged 5-17 years in good health. The CDR3 sequence is CASSSTGQPHGYTF. CDR3 coding DNA: TGTGCCAGCAGTTCGACCGGTCAGCCTCATGGCTACACCTTC.